This T cell receptor (beta chain) was documented in a study of CD8 T cells in ankylosing spondylitis. The study, taken as a whole, reports: Disease-linked clones were CD8+ and relatively rare in peripheral blood. The clones that were linked to disease were reported to be significantly enriched in matched synovial fluid samples from ankylosing spondylitis patients.

This clonotype was detected many times. Its antigen remains unidentified. Looked up from germline, CDR1 is KGHSH and CDR2 is LQKENI. With 6 bases clipped from V and 1 base from J, the junction kept 2 bases outside the gene matches. CDR3 length equals 14 residues. Each TCR beta library was made by quantitative 5'-RACE that incorporated molecular barcodes. TCRdb analysed the 5' RACE reads with MiXCR anew, one entry per CDR3 protein. The sample lists 200,000 to 250,000 distinct CDR3 sequences, about 10% occurring once. J is TRBJ1-1 and V is TRBV18, with 10 bases fitting TRBD1. The clonotype originates from a male donor with ankylosing spondylitis or in good health (not recorded which). The source material was blood, either unsorted or a sorted T cell fraction (not recorded which). The CDR3 region has the DNA TGTGCCAGCTCCGGACAGGGGGAGAACACTGAAGCTTTCTTT. Translating it yields CASSGQGENTEAFF.